This T cell receptor beta chain was documented in a study of shared clonotypes between healthy human individuals. Study overall: CD4 naive and memory got three plates each, CD8 naive two, CD8 memory one. Points from the study as a whole: The study generally estimated greater richness for naive than memory subsets. An expected dependence of interdonor clonotype sharing on sequencing depth was noted.

Produced via immunoSEQ multiplex PCR; TCRdb's table is partial and in-frame only. The data contain around 1.9 million clones, 80% to 95% of them singletons. As to this clone: What it recognizes is unknown. This same CDR3 is encoded by further DNA sequences in the sample.

The naive CD8 fraction comprised CD45RO-negative cells positively selected for CCR7 and excluded terminally differentiated effector memory CD45RA+ cells. Within Nashville, Tennessee resided all donors, each a Caucasian adult. Germline-derived CDR1 and CDR2 are MNHEY and SMNVEV (reference sequence). The CDR3 is made up of 15 amino acids. V was cut by 2 bases and J by 0 bases, with 8 bases left in between. The TCR comes from a man between 18 and 35 years old in good health. Some clones in this sample may be carry-over from other donors' samples. The chain uses TRBV27 and TRBJ2-1; D ambiguous. What was sequenced was naive CD8+ T cells from PBMCs. CDR3 in amino acids: CASSLGQTSYNEQFF. The DNA of the CDR3 is TGTGCCAGCAGTTTAGGCCAGACCTCCTACAATGAGCAGTTCTTC.